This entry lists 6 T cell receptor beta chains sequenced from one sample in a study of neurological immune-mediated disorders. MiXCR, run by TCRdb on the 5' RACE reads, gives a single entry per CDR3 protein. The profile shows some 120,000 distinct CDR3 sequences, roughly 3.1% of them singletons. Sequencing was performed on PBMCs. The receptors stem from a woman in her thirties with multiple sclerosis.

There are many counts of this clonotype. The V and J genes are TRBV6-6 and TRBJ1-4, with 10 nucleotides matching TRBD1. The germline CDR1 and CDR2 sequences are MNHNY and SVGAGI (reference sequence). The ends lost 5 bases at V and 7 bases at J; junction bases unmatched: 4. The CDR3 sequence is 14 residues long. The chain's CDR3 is CASSRQGAIEKLFF. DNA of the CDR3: TGTGCCAGCAGTCGACAGGGGGCGATTGAAAAACTGTTTTTT.

The CDR3 loop reads CASSLAPGAENQPQHF. CDR3 nucleotides: TGTGCCAGCAGCTTGGCCCCCGGGGCGGAAAATCAGCCCCAGCATTTT. The rearrangement joins TRBV5-5 to TRBJ1-5, with D maybe TRBD1 (5 bases). Looked up from germline, CDR1 is SGHKS and CDR2 is YYEKEE (reference sequence). Trimming took off 0 bases at V and 4 bases at J, with 14 bases between the two ends. This CDR3 contains 16 residues.

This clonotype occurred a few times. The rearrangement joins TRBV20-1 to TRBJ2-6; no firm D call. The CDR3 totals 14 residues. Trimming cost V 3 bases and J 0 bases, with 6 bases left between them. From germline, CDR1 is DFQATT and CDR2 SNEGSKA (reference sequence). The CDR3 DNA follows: TGCAGTGCTAGCACAGTCTCTGGGGCCAACGTCCTGACTTTC. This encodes CSASTVSGANVLTF.

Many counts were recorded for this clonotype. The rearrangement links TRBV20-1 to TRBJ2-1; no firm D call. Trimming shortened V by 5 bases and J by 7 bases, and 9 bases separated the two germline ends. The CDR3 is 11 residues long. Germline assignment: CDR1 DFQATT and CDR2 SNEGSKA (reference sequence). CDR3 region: CSALIVNEQFF. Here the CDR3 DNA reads TGCAGTGCTCTTATTGTAAATGAGCAGTTCTTC.

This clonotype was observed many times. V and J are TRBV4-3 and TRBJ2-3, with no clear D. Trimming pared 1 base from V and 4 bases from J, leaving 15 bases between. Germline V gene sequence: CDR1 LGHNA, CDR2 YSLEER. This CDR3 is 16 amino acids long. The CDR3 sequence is CASSQGTGTWADTQYF. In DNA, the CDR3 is TGCGCCAGCAGCCAAGGGACCGGCACCTGGGCAGATACGCAGTATTTT.

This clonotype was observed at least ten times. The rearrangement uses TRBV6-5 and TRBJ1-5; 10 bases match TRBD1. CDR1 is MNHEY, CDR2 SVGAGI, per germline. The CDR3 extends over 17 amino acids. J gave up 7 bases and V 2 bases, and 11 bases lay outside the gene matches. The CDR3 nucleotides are TGTGCCAGCAGTTACGGTCCCGGGACAGGGGTGCGGCAGCCCCAGCATTTT. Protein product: CASSYGPGTGVRQPQHF.